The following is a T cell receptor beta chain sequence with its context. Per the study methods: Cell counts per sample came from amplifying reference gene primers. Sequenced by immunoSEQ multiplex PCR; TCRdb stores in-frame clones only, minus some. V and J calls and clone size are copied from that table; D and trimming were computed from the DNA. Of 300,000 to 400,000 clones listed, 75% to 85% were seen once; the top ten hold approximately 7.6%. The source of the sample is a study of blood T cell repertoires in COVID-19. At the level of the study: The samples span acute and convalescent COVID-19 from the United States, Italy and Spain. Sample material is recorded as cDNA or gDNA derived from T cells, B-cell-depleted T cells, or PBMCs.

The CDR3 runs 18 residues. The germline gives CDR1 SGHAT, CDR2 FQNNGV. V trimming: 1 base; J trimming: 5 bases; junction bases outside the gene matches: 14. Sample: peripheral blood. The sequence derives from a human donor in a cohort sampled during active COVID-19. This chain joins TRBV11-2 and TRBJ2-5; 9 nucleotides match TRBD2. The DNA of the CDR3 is TGTGCCAGCAGCTTAGCCCGATTTAGCGGGGGTCACTCGGAGACCCAGTACTTC. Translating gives CASSLARFSGGHSETQYF.